Below are 10 T cell receptor beta chains sequenced from a single sample in a study of monozygotic twins with inflammatory bowel disease. After re-calling the 5' RACE reads, TCRdb lists one entry per CDR3 protein, DNA absent. The table for this sample gives about 330,000 distinct CDR3 sequences. The sample comprised blood. The receptors originated from a human donor with ulcerative colitis or Crohn's disease, or a healthy co-twin of an affected twin (not recorded which).

The chain couples TRBV7-9 to TRBJ1-1; the D gene TCRdb calls, TRBD1, cannot be checked with no DNA. Looked up from germline, CDR1 is SEHNR and CDR2 is FQNEAQ (reference sequence). This CDR3 is 14 amino acids long. The CDR3 sequence is CASSSEGVGAEAFF. The full variable domain, its missing parts supplied by reference TRBV7-9 and TRBJ1-1, is DTGVSQNPRHKITKRGQNVTFRCDPISEHNRLYWYRQTLGQGPEFLTYFQNEAQLEKSRLLSDRFSAERPKGSFSTLEIQRTEQGDSAMYLCASSSEGVGAEAFFGQGTRLTVV.

The chain employs TRBV24-1 and TRBJ1-5. Germline CDR1 is KGHDR and CDR2 is SFDVKD. This CDR3 spans 16 amino acids. CDR3 amino acids: CATSDPQRGGNQPQHF.

The chain uses TRBV5-4 and TRBJ2-1; TCRdb's D call, TRBD1, is unchecked because there is no DNA. In germline, CDR1 is SGHNT, CDR2 YYREEE (reference sequence). This CDR3 is 13 amino acids long. The CDR3 reads CASSPWAGNEQFF.

The chain is built from TRBV7-2 and TRBJ2-1; TCRdb's assignment of TRBD1 cannot be checked, as there is no DNA. Germline lookup yields CDR1 SGHTA and CDR2 FQGNSA. The CDR3 runs to 13 residues. This chain's CDR3 is CASSFAPGQGGFF.

The genes are TRBV7-9 and TRBJ2-5; TCRdb's D call of TRBD1 is untestable without DNA. CDR3 length: 13 residues. Germline CDR1 and CDR2: SEHNR and FQNEAQ (reference sequence). The CDR3 is CASSRDPGETQYF.

The chain joins TRBV7-9 to TRBJ2-1. The CDR3 is 14 residues long. CDR1 and CDR2 from the germline V gene are SEHNR and FQNEAQ (reference sequence). The CDR3 loop reads CASSLAGDLGEQFF.

This chain joins TRBV5-1 and TRBJ2-1; TCRdb gives TRBD1 as the D gene, but with no DNA this cannot be confirmed. Germline V gene sequence: CDR1 SGHRS, CDR2 YFSETQ. This CDR3 has 17 amino acids. CDR3 loop: CASSPSGGTGFSNEQFF.

The V call is TRBV4-1, the J call TRBJ1-2; TCRdb's D call, TRBD1, is unchecked because there is no DNA. This CDR3 is 12 amino acids long. Germline CDR1 reads MGHRA; CDR2 reads YSYEKL. CDR3 sequence reads: CASSDQGNGYTF.

The chain links TRBV20-1 to TRBJ1-1. This CDR3 comprises 13 residues. CDR1 is DFQATT and CDR2 is SNEGSKA in the germline V gene (reference sequence). This CDR3 is CSARVTQITKAFF.

The chain has TRBV4-3 and TRBJ2-7. Per the germline V gene, CDR1 is LGHNA and CDR2 is YSLEER. CDR3 length equals 13 residues. This CDR3 is CASSQHRSVEQYF.